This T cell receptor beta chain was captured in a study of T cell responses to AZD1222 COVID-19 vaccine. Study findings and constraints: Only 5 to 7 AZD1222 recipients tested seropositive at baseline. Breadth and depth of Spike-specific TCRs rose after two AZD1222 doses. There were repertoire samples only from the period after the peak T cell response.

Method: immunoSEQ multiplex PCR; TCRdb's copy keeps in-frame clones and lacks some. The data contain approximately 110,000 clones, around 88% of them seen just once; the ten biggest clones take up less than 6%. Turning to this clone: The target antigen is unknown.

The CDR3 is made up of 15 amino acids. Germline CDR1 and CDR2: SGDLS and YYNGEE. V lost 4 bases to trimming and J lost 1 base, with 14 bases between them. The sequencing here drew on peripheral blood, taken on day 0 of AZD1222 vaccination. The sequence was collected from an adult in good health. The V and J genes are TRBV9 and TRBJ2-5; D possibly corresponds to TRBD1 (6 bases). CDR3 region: CASSSPQGRQETQYF. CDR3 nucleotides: TGTGCCAGCAGCTCACCTCAGGGGCGCCAAGAGACCCAGTACTTC.